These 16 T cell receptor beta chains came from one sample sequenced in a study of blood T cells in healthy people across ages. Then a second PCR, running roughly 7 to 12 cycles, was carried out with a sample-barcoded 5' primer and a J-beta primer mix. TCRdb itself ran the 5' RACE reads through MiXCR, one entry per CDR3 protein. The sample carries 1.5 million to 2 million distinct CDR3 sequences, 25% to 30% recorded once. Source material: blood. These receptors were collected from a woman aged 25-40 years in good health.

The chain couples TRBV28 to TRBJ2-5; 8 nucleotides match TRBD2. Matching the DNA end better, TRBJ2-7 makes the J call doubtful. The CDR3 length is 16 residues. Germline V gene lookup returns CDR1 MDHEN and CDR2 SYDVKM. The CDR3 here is CASSSAGARGNYEQYF. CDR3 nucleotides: TGTGCCAGCAGCTCAGCGGGGGCGCGCGGTAACTACGAGCAGTACTTC.

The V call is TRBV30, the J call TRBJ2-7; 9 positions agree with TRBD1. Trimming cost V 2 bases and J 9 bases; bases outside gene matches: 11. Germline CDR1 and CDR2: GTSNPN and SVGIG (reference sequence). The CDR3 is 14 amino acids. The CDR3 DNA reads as TGTGCCTGGAGTCCGGGGACAGGGAATTGGTCGCAGTACTTC. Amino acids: CAWSPGTGNWSQYF. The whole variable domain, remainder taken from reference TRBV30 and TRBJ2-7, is SQTIHQWPATLVQPVGSPLSLECTVEGTSNPNLYWYRQAAGRGLQLLFYSVGIGQISSEVPQNLSASRPQDRQFILSSKKLLLSDSGFYLCAWSPGTGNWSQYFGPGTRLTVT.

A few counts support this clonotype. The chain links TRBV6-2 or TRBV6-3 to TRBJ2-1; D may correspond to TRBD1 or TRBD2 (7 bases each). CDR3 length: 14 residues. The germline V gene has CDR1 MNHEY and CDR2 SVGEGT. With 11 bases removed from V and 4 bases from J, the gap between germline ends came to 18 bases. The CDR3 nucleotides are TGTGCCTCAGGGGGGGTGAACGGATACAATGAGCAGTTCTTC. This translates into CASGGVNGYNEQFF.

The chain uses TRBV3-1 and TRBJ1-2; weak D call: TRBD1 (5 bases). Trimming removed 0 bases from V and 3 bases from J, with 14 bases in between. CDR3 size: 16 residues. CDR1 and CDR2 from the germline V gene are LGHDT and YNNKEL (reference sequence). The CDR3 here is CASSQDLDRSHYGYTF. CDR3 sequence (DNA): TGTGCCAGCAGCCAAGATCTCGACAGATCCCACTATGGCTACACCTTC. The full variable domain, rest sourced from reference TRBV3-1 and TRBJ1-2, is DTAVSQTPKYLVTQMGNDKSIKCEQNLGHDTMYWYKQDSKKFLKIMFSYNNKELIINETVPNRFSPKSPDKAHLNLHINSLELGDSAVYFCASSQDLDRSHYGYTFGSGTRLTVV.

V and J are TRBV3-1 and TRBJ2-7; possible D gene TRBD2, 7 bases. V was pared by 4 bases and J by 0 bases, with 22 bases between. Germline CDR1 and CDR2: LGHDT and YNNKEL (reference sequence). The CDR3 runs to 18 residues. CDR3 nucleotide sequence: TGTGCCAGCAGCCCGCGGGGGCGGGGGAACTACTACTCCTACGAGCAGTACTTC. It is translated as CASSPRGRGNYYSYEQYF.

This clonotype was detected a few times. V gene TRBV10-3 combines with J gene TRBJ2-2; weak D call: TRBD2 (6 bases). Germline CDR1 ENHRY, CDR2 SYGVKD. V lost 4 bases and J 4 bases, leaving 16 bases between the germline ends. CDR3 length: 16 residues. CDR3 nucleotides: TGTGCCATCAGTGGGCACCCGGGACTTCTCACCGGGGAGCTGTTTTTT. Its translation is CAISGHPGLLTGELFF.

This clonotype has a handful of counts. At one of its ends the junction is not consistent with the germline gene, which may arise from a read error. CDR3: CSSNPGRRGGYTF. The CDR3 coding sequence is TGTTCCAGCAACCCAGGGAGGCGGGGTGGCTACACCTTC. This sequence joins TRBV28 and TRBJ1-2, with D possibly TRBD1 on 5 matching bases. The V gene's germline CDR1 is MDHEN and CDR2 SYDVKM. CDR3 size: 13 residues.

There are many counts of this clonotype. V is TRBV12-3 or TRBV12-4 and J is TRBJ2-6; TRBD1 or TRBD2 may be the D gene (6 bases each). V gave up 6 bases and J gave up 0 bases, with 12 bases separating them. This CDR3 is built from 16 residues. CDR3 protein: CASRWTGASGANVLTF. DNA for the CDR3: TGTGCCAGCAGGTGGACGGGGGCCTCTGGGGCCAACGTCCTGACTTTC.

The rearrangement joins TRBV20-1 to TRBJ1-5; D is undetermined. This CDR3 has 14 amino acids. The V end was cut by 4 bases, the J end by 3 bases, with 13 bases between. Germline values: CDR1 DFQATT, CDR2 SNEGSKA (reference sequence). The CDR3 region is CSAIEPNPNQPQHF. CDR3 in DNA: TGCAGTGCTATCGAGCCAAACCCCAATCAGCCCCAGCATTTT.

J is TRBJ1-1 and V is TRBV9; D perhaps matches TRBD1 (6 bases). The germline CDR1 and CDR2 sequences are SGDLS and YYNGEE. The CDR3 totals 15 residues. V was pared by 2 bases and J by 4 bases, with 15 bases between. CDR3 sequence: CASSVPSGGLTEAFF. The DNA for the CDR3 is TGTGCCAGCAGCGTGCCCTCCGGGGGCCTCACTGAAGCTTTCTTT.

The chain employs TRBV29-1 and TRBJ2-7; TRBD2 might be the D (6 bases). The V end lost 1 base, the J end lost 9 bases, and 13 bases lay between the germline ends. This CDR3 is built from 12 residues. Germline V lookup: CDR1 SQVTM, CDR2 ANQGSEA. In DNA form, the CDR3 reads TGCAGCGTTGAAGGGCGGGGAATGGGGCAGTACTTC. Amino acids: CSVEGRGMGQYF.

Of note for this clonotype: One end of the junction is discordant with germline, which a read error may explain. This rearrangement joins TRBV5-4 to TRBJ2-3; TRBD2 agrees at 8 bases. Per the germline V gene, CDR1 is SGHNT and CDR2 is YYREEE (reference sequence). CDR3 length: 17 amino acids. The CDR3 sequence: CAGSFRTSSASTDTQYF. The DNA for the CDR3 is TGTGCCGGCAGCTTCCGGACTAGCAGCGCTAGCACAGATACGCAGTATTTT.

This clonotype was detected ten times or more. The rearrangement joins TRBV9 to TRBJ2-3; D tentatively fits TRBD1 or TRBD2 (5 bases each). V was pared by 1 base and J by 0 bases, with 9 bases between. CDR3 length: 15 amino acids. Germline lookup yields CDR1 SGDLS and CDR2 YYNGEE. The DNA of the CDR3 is TGTGCCAGCAGCGTAACCGGGACGAGCACAGATACGCAGTATTTT. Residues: CASSVTGTSTDTQYF.

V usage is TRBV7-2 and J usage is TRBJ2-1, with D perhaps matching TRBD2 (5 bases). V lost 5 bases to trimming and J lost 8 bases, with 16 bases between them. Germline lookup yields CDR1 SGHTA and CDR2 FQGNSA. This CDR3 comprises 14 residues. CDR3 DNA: TGTGCCAGCAGCCCCGCCCTAGCTGTGGATGAGCAGTTCTTC. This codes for CASSPALAVDEQFF.

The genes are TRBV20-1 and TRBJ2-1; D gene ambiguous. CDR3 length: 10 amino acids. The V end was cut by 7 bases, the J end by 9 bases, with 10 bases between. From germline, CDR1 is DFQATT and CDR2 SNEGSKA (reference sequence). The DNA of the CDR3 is TGCAGTGGGGGTCTGTCTGAGCAGTTCTTC. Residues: CSGGLSEQFF.

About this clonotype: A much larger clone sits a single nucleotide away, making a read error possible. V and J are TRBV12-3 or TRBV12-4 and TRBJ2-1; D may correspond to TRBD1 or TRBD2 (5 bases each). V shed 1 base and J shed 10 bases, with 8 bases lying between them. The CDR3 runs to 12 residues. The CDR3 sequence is CASSLDWGEQFF. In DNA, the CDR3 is TGTGCCAGCAGTTTAGATTGGGGGGAGCAGTTCTTC.